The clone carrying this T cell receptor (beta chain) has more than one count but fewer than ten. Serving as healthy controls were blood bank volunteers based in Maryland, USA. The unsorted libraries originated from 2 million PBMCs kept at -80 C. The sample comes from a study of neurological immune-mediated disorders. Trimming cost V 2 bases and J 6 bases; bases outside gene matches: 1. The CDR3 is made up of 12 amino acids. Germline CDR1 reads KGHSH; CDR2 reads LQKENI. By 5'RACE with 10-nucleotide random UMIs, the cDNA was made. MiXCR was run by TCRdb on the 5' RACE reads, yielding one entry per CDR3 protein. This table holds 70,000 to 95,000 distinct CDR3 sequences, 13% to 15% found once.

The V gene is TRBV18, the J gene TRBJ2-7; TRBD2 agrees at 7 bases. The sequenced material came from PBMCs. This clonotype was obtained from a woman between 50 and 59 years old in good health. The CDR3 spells CASSPGGGEQYF. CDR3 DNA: TGTGCCAGCTCACCAGGGGGGGGCGAGCAGTACTTC.